The source of this T cell receptor beta chain is a study of stem cell transplantation in POMP-related autoinflammatory disease. Between the trimmed V and J ends, which lost 2 bases and 7 bases, there was a span of 6 bases. CDR1 SGHNT and CDR2 YENEEA come from the germline V gene. The CDR3 covers 12 residues. Libraries were prepared by immunoSEQ multiplex PCR; TCRdb keeps only in-frame clonotypes and omits some of them. The sample shows over 25,000 clones, about 91% of them seen only once. The sequences come from CD4+ T cells from PBMCs, collected before stem cell transplantation. The source is a human donor with POMP-related autoinflammation and immune dysregulation (PRAID). The gene calls are TRBV11-3 and TRBJ2-1; possibly TRBD1 for D (6 bases). CDR3 amino acids: CASSLQGNEQFF. CDR3 bases: TGTGCCAGCAGCTTACAGGGGAATGAGCAGTTCTTC.